Here is one TCR beta chain with its context. Its antigen remains unknown. The sample is drawn from a study of cytomegalovirus exposure and HLA in healthy donors. Study-wide results and limits: A later analysis found TCR association rates differed by HLA locus, highest for DRB1 and lowest for HLA-C. Earlier results showed most TCR beta V segments being productive about 87% or about 30% of the time.

Amplification used 60 Vbeta primers and 13 Jbeta primers. Profiling relied on immunoSEQ multiplex PCR, and the TCRdb table lists in-frame clones only, not all of them. The table has about 150,000 clones, roughly three quarters seen once. Trimming shortened V by 0 bases and J by 4 bases, and 9 bases separated the two germline ends. CDR1 is MNHEY, CDR2 SVGAGI, per germline. The CDR3 totals 14 residues. This rearrangement joins TRBV6-5 to TRBJ1-2, with D unresolved. The specimen was PBMCs. The TCR originated in a man aged 25 to 40 in good health and CMV-seronegative. The CDR3 DNA is TGTGCCAGCAGTTACTCAGGAGGTCGCTATGGCTACACCTTC. As protein: CASSYSGGRYGYTF.